This TCR beta chain came from a study of blood T cell repertoires in COVID-19. Study background: PBMCs, B-cell-depleted T cells, or T cells provided the cDNA or gDNA that made up the material.

Assay: immunoSEQ multiplex PCR; the TCRdb copy retains only in-frame clones and omits some. This sample yields 300,000 to 450,000 clones, of which more than 65% are seen a single time; roughly 1.1% belongs to the top ten. Sequencing input: peripheral blood. The source of this sequence is a human donor with acute or convalescent COVID-19. The donor label of this sample is uncertain.

For the CDR3, the DNA is TGTGCCACCAGCAGACGACTAGCGGGGAACAATGAGCAGTTCTTC. It encodes CATSRRLAGNNEQFF. This rearrangement joins TRBV15 to TRBJ2-1; 11 bases are a match to TRBD2. Per the germline V gene, CDR1 is LNHNV and CDR2 is YYDKDF (reference sequence). The CDR3 contains 15 residues. The trim removed 2 bases at V and 5 bases at J, leaving 2 bases unmatched.